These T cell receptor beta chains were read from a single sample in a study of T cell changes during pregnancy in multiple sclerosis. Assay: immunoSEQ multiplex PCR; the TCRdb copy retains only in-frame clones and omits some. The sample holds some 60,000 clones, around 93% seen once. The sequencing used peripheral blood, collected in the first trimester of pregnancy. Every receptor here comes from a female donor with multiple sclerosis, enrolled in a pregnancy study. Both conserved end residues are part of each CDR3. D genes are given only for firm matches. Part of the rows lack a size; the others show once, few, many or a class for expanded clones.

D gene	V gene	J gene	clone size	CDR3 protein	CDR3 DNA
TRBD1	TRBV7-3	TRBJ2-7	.	CASRKAGTAYEQYF	TGTGCCAGCAGAAAAGCCGGGACAGCCTACGAGCAGTACTTC
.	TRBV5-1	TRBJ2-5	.	CASSAGAEETQYF	TGCGCCAGCAGCGCAGGGGCAGAAGAGACCCAGTACTTC
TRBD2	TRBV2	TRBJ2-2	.	CASSDKRGAGVYGELFF	TGTGCCAGCAGTGATAAGCGGGGGGCCGGAGTCTACGGGGAGCTGTTTTTT
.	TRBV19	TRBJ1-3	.	CASSIRSSGNTIYF	TGTGCCAGTAGTATAAGGAGCTCTGGAAACACCATATATTTT
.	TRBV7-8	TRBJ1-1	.	CASSLSLNTEAFF	TGTGCCAGCAGCTTATCATTGAACACTGAAGCTTTCTTT
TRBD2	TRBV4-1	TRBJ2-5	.	CASSQVPPGLRETQYF	TGCGCCAGCAGCCAAGTCCCACCGGGACTACGGGAGACCCAGTACTTC
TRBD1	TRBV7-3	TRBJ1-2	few	CASSKEQGNGYTF	TGTGCCAGCAGCAAGGAACAGGGGAATGGCTACACCTTC
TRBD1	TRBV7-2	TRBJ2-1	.	CASTNSRTGGNNEQFF	TGTGCCAGCACCAATTCTAGGACAGGGGGCAACAATGAGCAGTTCTTC
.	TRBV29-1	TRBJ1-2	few	CSVSGPYGYTF	TGCAGCGTCTCAGGGCCCTATGGCTACACCTTC
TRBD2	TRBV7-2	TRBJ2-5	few	CASSSGLAGALGTQYF	TGTGCCAGCAGCTCGGGACTAGCGGGGGCCCTAGGAACCCAGTACTTC
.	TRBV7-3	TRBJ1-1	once	CASSLGHRGTEAFF	TGTGCCAGCAGCTTGGGACACCGCGGCACTGAAGCTTTCTTT
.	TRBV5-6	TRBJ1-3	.	CASSFGGSGNTIYF	TGTGCCAGCAGCTTTGGGGGGTCTGGAAACACCATATATTTT
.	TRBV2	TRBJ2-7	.	CASTYQVYEQYF	TGTGCCAGCACCTACCAGGTATACGAGCAGTACTTC
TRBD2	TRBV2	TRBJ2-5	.	CASSRGLAGGLETQYF	TGTGCCAGCAGTAGGGGACTAGCGGGGGGGCTGGAGACCCAGTACTTC
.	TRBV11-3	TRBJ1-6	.	CASSLRTRRGYNSPLHF	TGTGCCAGCAGCTTACGGACTAGGAGGGGTTATAATTCACCCCTCCACTTT
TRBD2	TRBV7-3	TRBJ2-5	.	CASSSSGGKETQYF	TGTGCCAGCAGCTCCAGCGGGGGAAAAGAGACCCAGTACTTC
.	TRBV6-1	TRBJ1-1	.	CASSARAFF	TGTGCCAGCAGCGCACGGGCTTTCTTT
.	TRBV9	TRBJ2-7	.	CASSVYAGYSYEQYF	TGTGCCAGCAGCGTATACGCGGGGTATTCCTACGAGCAGTACTTC
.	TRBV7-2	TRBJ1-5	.	CASSFRSNQPQHF	TGTGCCAGCAGCTTCAGGAGCAATCAGCCCCAGCATTTT
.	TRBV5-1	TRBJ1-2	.	CASSTSNYGYTF	TGCGCCAGCAGCACATCTAACTATGGCTACACCTTC
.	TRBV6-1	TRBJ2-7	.	CASSERARAEQYF	TGTGCCAGCAGTGAACGGGCCAGGGCCGAGCAGTACTTC
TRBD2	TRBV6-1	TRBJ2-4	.	CASSERVGGGENIQYF	TGTGCCAGCAGTGAAAGGGTCGGGGGGGGCGAAAACATTCAGTACTTC
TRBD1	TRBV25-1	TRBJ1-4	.	CASSDTGQAREKLFF	TGTGCCAGCAGTGATACGGGACAGGCTAGGGAAAAACTGTTTTTT
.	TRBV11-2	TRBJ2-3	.	CASSLGIIDTDTQYF	TGTGCCAGCAGCTTAGGTATAATAGACACAGATACGCAGTATTTT
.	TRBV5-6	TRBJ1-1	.	CASSFMGGGEAFF	TGTGCCAGCAGCTTCATGGGAGGTGGGGAAGCTTTCTTT
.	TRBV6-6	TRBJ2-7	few	CASSSDSYEQYF	TGTGCCAGCAGCTCGGACAGCTACGAGCAGTACTTC
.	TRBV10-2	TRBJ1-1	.	CASSEYSPASTEAFF	TGCGCCAGCAGTGAGTACAGTCCGGCGAGCACTGAAGCTTTCTTT